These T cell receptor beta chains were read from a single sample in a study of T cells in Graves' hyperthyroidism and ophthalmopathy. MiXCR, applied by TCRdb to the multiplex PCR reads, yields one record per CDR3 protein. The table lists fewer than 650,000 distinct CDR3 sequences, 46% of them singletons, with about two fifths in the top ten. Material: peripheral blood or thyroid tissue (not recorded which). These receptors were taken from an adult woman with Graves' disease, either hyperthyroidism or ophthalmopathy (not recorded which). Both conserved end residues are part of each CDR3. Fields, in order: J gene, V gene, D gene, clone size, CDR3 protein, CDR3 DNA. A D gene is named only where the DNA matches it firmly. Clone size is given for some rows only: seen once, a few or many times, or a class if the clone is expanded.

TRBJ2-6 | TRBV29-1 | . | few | CSAFSGANVLTF | TGCAGCGCCTTCTCTGGGGCCAACGTCCTGACTTTC
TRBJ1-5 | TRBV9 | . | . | CASSVAPGGYNQPQHF | TGTGCCAGCAGCGTAGCTCCCGGGGGATACAATCAGCCCCAGCATTTT
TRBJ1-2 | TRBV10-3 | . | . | CAIRAARDRYNYGYTF | TGTGCCATCAGGGCGGCCCGGGACCGCTATAACTATGGCTACACCTTC
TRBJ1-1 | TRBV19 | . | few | CATLARGGRAEAFF | TGTGCCACTCTCGCGCGAGGAGGAAGGGCTGAAGCTTTCTTT
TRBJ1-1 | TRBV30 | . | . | CAWKGGPRLEAFF | TGTGCCTGGAAGGGGGGACCGCGTCTCGAAGCTTTCTTT
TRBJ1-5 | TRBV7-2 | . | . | CASSFRAPNQPQHF | TGTGCCAGCAGCTTCCGGGCCCCCAATCAGCCCCAGCATTTT
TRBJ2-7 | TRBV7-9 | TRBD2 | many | CASRQTSGRARDEQYF | TGTGCCAGCAGACAGACTAGCGGGAGGGCCAGGGACGAGCAGTACTTC
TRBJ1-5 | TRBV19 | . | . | CASSHATVVGNQPQHF | TGTGCCAGTAGTCATGCGACAGTTGTGGGCAATCAGCCCCAGCATTTT
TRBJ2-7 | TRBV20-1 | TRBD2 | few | CSASSLAGGQYEQYF | TGCAGTGCCAGCTCACTAGCGGGAGGCCAGTACGAGCAGTACTTC
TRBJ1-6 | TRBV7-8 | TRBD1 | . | CASSLGPLGQAQSPLHF | TGTGCCAGCAGCTTAGGTCCATTGGGACAGGCTCAATCACCCCTCCACTTT
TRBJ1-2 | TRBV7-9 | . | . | CASSSFGTNYGYTF | TGCGCCAGCAGCTCGTTTGGGACAAACTATGGCTACACCTTC
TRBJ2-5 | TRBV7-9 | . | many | CASSRRASADFGRVETQYF | TGTGCCAGCAGCCGCAGGGCTTCGGCCGATTTCGGGCGGGTAGAGACCCAGTACTTC
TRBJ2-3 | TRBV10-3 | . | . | CAAAGGGVTDTQYF | TGTGCCGCCGCCGGTGGCGGGGTCACAGATACGCAGTATTTT
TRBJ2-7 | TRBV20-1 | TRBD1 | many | CSAISGTGYHEQYF | TGCAGTGCTATCTCCGGGACAGGTTACCACGAGCAGTACTTC
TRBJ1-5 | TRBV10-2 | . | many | CASTPTINQPQHF | TGCGCCAGCACACCGACGATCAATCAGCCCCAGCATTTT
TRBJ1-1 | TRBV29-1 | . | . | CSVDLGPANTEAFF | TGCAGCGTTGATTTAGGACCCGCGAACACTGAAGCTTTCTTT
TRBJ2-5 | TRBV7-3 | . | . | CASSLGAGLTQETQYF | TGTGCCAGCAGCCTAGGGGCCGGTCTGACGCAAGAGACCCAGTACTTC
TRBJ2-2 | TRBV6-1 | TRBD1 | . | CASSDGQGEAKLFF | TGTGCCAGCAGTGACGGGCAGGGGGAAGCGAAGCTGTTTTTT
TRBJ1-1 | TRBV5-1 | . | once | CASSRGPSNTEAFF | TGCGCCAGCAGCCGAGGACCCTCGAACACTGAAGCTTTCTTT
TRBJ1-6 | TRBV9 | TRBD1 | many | CASSARTGYNSPLHF | TGTGCCAGCAGCGCCCGGACAGGTTATAATTCACCCCTCCACTTT
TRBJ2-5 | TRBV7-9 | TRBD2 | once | CASSLSGGGDVTQYF | TGTGCCAGCAGCTTATCAGGTGGGGGGGACGTGACCCAGTACTTC
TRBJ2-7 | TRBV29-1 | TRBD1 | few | CSVRQGAYEQYF | TGCAGCGTTCGGCAGGGGGCTTACGAGCAGTACTTC
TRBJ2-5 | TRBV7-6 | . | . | CASSAPWGETQYF | TGTGCCAGCAGTGCGCCGTGGGGTGAGACCCAGTACTTC
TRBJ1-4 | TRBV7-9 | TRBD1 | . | CASSLGGTVNEKLFF | TGTGCCAGCAGCTTAGGGGGGACAGTGAATGAAAAACTGTTTTTT
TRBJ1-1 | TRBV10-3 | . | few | CAISARALTEAFF | TGTGCCATCAGTGCTAGAGCCCTCACTGAAGCTTTCTTT
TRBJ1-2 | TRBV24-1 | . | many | CATSGREGGYTF | TGTGCCACCAGTGGTAGAGAGGGTGGCTACACCTTC
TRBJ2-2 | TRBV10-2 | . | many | CASSGQYTGELFF | TGCGCCAGCAGTGGACAGTACACCGGGGAGCTGTTTTTT
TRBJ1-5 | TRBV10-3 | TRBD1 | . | CASSTTGMTQPQHF | TGTGCCAGTAGTACGACAGGGATGACACAGCCCCAGCATTTT
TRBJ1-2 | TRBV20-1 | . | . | CSASGLNYGYTF | TGCAGTGCTAGTGGCCTAAACTATGGCTACACCTTC
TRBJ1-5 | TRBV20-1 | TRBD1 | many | CSAKGDRGEGPYQPQHF | TGCAGTGCTAAAGGGGACAGGGGCGAGGGCCCTTATCAGCCCCAGCATTTT
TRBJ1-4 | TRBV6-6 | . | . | CASRGDTNEKLFF | TGTGCCAGCAGAGGGGACACCAATGAAAAACTGTTTTTT
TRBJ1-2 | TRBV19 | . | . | CASSSPSDSYGYTF | TGTGCCAGTAGTAGCCCCTCAGACAGCTATGGCTACACCTTC
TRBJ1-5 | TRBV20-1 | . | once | CSAITGRDQPQHF | TGCAGTGCTATCACCGGGAGGGATCAGCCCCAGCATTTT
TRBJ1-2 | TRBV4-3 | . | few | CASSQDPSTWGGYTF | TGCGCCAGCAGCCAAGATCCCTCGACCTGGGGGGGCTACACCTTC
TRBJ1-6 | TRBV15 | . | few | CATSRDQARRDSPLHF | TGTGCCACCAGCAGAGATCAAGCCCGGCGGGATTCACCCCTCCACTTT
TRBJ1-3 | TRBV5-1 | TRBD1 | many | CASATGTARSGNTIYF | TGCGCCAGCGCAACAGGGACAGCCAGATCTGGAAACACCATATATTTT
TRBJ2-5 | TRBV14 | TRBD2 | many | CASSHLAGGQETQYF | TGTGCCAGCAGCCATCTAGCGGGAGGACAAGAGACCCAGTACTTC
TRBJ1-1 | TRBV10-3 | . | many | CAISEAGADTKAFF | TGTGCCATCAGTGAAGCAGGGGCGGACACTAAAGCTTTCTTT
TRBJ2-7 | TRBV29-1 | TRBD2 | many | CSVDLATGGRYEQYF | TGCAGCGTTGACCTCGCGACGGGAGGCCGATACGAGCAGTACTTC
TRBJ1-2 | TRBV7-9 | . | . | CASSLDRSRDGYTF | TGTGCCAGCAGCTTAGACAGGAGCAGGGATGGCTACACCTTC
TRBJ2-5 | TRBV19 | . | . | CASSMSGASETQYF | TGTGCCAGTAGTATGTCAGGGGCTAGCGAGACCCAGTACTTC
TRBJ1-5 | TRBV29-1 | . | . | CSQDEGPYQPQHF | TGCAGCCAAGATGAAGGACCGTATCAGCCCCAGCATTTT
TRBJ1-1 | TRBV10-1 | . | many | CASSASGRMNTEAFF | TGCGCCAGCAGTGCGTCAGGGCGCATGAACACTGAAGCTTTCTTT
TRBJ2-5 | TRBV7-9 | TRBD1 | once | CASSSPVRGQTQYF | TGTGCCAGCAGCTCCCCTGTCAGGGGGCAGACCCAGTACTTC
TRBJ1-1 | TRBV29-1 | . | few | CSVETVPTEAFF | TGCAGCGTTGAAACAGTTCCCACTGAAGCTTTCTTT
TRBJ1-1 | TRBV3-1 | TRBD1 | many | CASTMGEDRVTEAFF | TGTGCCAGCACGATGGGTGAAGACAGGGTCACTGAAGCTTTCTTT
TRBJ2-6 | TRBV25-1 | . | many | CASSEDGTISGANVLTF | TGTGCCAGCAGTGAAGATGGTACAATCTCTGGGGCCAACGTCCTGACTTTC
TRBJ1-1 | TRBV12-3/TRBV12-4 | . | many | CASSTRASTEAFF | TGTGCCAGCAGTACCAGGGCGTCCACTGAAGCTTTCTTT
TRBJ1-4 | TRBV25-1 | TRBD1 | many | CASPPGTGDEKLFF | TGTGCCAGCCCTCCCGGGACAGGGGATGAAAAACTGTTTTTT
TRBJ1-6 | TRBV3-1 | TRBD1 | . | CASSRGTDGASPLHF | TGTGCCAGCAGCCGAGGGACAGACGGGGCCTCACCCCTCCACTTT
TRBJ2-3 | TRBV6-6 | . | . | CASRGRASSTDTQYF | TGTGCCAGCCGTGGCAGGGCATCTAGCACAGATACGCAGTATTTT
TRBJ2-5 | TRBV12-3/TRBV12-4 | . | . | CATSASNQETQYF | TGTGCCACCAGTGCATCGAACCAAGAGACCCAGTACTTC
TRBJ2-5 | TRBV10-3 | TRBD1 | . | CATSGTEGMMETQYF | TGTGCCACCTCCGGGACAGAGGGGATGATGGAGACCCAGTACTTC
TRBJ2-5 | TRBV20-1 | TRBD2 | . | CSAPQGGYGSGGRPWETQYF | TGCAGTGCCCCCCAAGGGGGATATGGGTCTGGCGGGAGGCCGTGGGAGACCCAGTACTTC
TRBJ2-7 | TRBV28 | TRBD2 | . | CASSSGLAHEQYF | TGTGCCAGCAGTTCGGGACTAGCCCACGAGCAGTACTTC